This entry lists 14 T cell receptor beta chains sequenced from one sample in a study of blood T cell repertoires in COVID-19. Assay used: immunoSEQ multiplex PCR; TCRdb lists only in-frame clones, some missing. The sample has more than 150,000 clones, under 90% seen once. What was sequenced was peripheral blood. These receptors came from a human donor in a cohort sampled during active COVID-19.

Regarding this clone: The sample has other DNA sequences that encode this CDR3 too. This chain uses TRBV29-1 with TRBJ1-2; D is perhaps TRBD1 (6 bases). The CDR3 is 10 residues long. V was cut by 6 bases and J by 8 bases, with 10 bases left in between. Germline CDR1 SQVTM, CDR2 ANQGSEA. The DNA of the CDR3 is TGCAGCGTAGATACAGGGGGCTACACCTTC. Protein: CSVDTGGYTF.

In its sample, this clone was seen once. The chain uses TRBV30 and TRBJ2-2; 7 bases align to TRBD1. The germline V gene encodes CDR1 GTSNPN and CDR2 SVGIG (reference sequence). This CDR3 is built from 14 residues. V was pared by 7 bases and J by 3 bases, with 8 bases of the junction left unmatched. The chain's CDR3 is CASPGGSDTGELFF. The CDR3 coding sequence is TGTGCCTCCCCAGGGGGATCGGACACCGGGGAGCTGTTTTTT.

The gene calls are TRBV7-9 and TRBJ2-1; the D gene is possibly TRBD1 (5 bases). The CDR3 is 17 amino acids. Trimming shortened V by 2 bases and J by 5 bases, and 19 bases separated the two germline ends. Per the germline V gene, CDR1 is SEHNR and CDR2 is FQNEAQ (reference sequence). CDR3 sequence: CASSLPPGRVLDNEQFF. The CDR3 bases are TGTGCCAGCAGCTTACCCCCCGGCAGGGTTCTAGACAATGAGCAGTTCTTC.

This clone was observed once. The chain links TRBV11-2 to TRBJ2-7, with 10 positions matching TRBD2. The CDR3 covers 14 residues. CDR1 is SGHAT, CDR2 FQNNGV, per germline. The ends lost 5 bases at V and 3 bases at J; junction bases unmatched: 4. The CDR3 DNA is TGTGCCAGCAGCGGACGGACTAGCGGCTACGAGCAGTACTTC. Amino acid sequence: CASSGRTSGYEQYF.

The chain combines TRBV25-1 with TRBJ2-3; possible D gene TRBD2, 5 bases. CDR3 length: 13 residues. The germline V gene encodes CDR1 MGHDK and CDR2 SYGVNS. V lost 6 bases and J 0 bases, leaving 7 bases between the germline ends. The CDR3 loop is CASRRTSTDTQYF. The CDR3 region has the DNA TGTGCCAGCAGAAGGACTAGCACAGATACGCAGTATTTT.

The chain employs TRBV6-5 and TRBJ2-7; 8 bases match TRBD1. V shed 2 bases, J shed 5 bases, and the junction held 8 bases outside the gene matches. CDR3 length: 15 amino acids. Per the germline V gene, CDR1 is MNHEY and CDR2 is SVGAGI. The CDR3 nucleotides are TGTGCCAGCAGTTACCCCGACAGGGGTCGAGACGAGCAGTACTTC. Translation: CASSYPDRGRDEQYF.

The chain carries TRBV19 and TRBJ2-5, with TRBD2 identical over 7 bases. Trimming cost V 5 bases and J 3 bases; bases outside gene matches: 6. Germline V gives CDR1 LNHDA, CDR2 SQIVND (reference sequence). This CDR3 comprises 14 residues. For the CDR3, the DNA is TGTGCCAGTAGTGGGTCGGGGGGAAAAGAGACCCAGTACTTC. Translation gives CASSGSGGKETQYF.

The chain has TRBV5-5 and TRBJ2-6, with D tentatively TRBD2 (6 bases). CDR1 and CDR2 from the germline V gene are SGHKS and YYEKEE (reference sequence). This CDR3 spans 15 amino acids. The V and J ends lost 2 bases and 3 bases respectively, with 9 bases between them. The CDR3 DNA sequence: TGTGCCAGCAGCTTTCAGGGAGGTGGGGCCAACGTCCTGACTTTC. Protein: CASSFQGGGANVLTF.

The chain links TRBV2 to TRBJ2-2; D might be TRBD2 (6 bases). Deletions cut 3 bases from V and 0 bases from J, with 11 bases between. The germline V gene has CDR1 SNHLY and CDR2 FYNNEI. The CDR3 contains 16 residues. The CDR3 coding sequence is TGTGCCAGCAGTGAGGAGGGGCCCGCGAACACCGGGGAGCTGTTTTTT. Protein product: CASSEEGPANTGELFF.

The J gene is TRBJ2-3, the V gene TRBV13, with TRBD2 identical over 15 bases. The CDR3 totals 19 residues. Germline V gene lookup returns CDR1 PRHDT and CDR2 FYEKMQ (reference sequence). Losses at the gene ends were 5 bases for V and 2 bases for J; bases not matched to a gene: 11. For the CDR3, the DNA is TGTGCCAGCAGCACGGCCGGGACTAGCGGGGGGCCCCCCACAGATACGCAGTATTTT. Its protein product is CASSTAGTSGGPPTDTQYF. The entire variable domain, with the rest obtained from reference TRBV13 and TRBJ2-3, is as follows: AAGVIQSPRHLIKEKRETATLKCYPIPRHDTVYWYQQGPGQDPQFLISFYEKMQSDKGSIPDRFSAQQFSDYHSELNMSSLELGDSALYFCASSTAGTSGGPPTDTQYFGPGTRLTVL.

The gene calls are TRBV19 and TRBJ1-1, with 7 bases identical to TRBD1. Trimming at V came to 7 bases and at J to 5 bases, leaving 7 bases not matched to a gene. CDR1 and CDR2 from the germline V gene are LNHDA and SQIVND (reference sequence). This CDR3 contains 13 residues. DNA for the CDR3: TGTGCCAGTATTTTGACAGGGAATACTGAAGCTTTCTTT. It codes for CASILTGNTEAFF.

The chain joins TRBV7-6 to TRBJ2-3; 9 nucleotides align to TRBD1. CDR1 SGHVS and CDR2 FNYEAQ come from the germline V gene. The CDR3 has 16 residues. The ends lost 3 bases at V and 1 base at J; junction bases unmatched: 5. In DNA, the CDR3 is TGTGCCAGCAGCTTCCCCCGGGACAGGGGCACAGATACGCAGTATTTT. Encoded protein: CASSFPRDRGTDTQYF.

The table lists this clone with a few counts. V gene TRBV19 combines with J gene TRBJ1-5, with 7 bases identical to TRBD1. Germline CDR1 and CDR2: LNHDA and SQIVND (reference sequence). V lost 4 bases, J lost 0 bases, and 6 bases stayed unmatched. This CDR3 has 16 residues. The CDR3 protein is CASSKSRGNSNQPQHF. CDR3 nucleotides: TGTGCCAGTAGTAAAAGCAGGGGGAATAGCAATCAGCCCCAGCATTTT. Supplemented by reference TRBV19 and TRBJ1-5, the full variable domain reads DGGITQSPKYLFRKEGQNVTLSCEQNLNHDAMYWYRQDPGQGLRLIYYSQIVNDFQKGDIAEGYSVSREKKESFPLTVTSAQKNPTAFYLCASSKSRGNSNQPQHFGDGTRLSIL.

The chain joins TRBV5-1 to TRBJ2-3; 7 positions match TRBD1. The ends lost 4 bases at V and 0 bases at J; junction bases unmatched: 2. Germline values: CDR1 SGHRS, CDR2 YFSETQ. CDR3 size: 14 residues. CDR3 DNA sequence: TGCGCCAGCAGCCAGACAGGGAGCACAGATACGCAGTATTTT. Translation: CASSQTGSTDTQYF.